This record looks at one T cell receptor (beta chain) sequence and its context. This record comes from a study of CD8 T cells in Susac syndrome. With 5 bases clipped from V and 4 bases from J, the junction kept 9 bases outside the gene matches. The CDR3 sequence is 15 residues long. Random hexamers served to reverse transcribe roughly 0.45 to 1 ug RNA. TCRdb re-analysed the immunoSEQ multiplex PCR reads in MiXCR, keeping a single row per CDR3 protein. The sample carries around 180,000 distinct CDR3 sequences, approximately 96% recorded once. This receptor was obtained from a human donor with multiple sclerosis. Sequencing was performed on CD8+ T cells from PBMCs. The chain couples TRBV12-3 or TRBV12-4 to TRBJ1-2; 8 nucleotides agree with TRBD1. The CDR3 DNA sequence: TGTGCCAGCAGTCCTCGGATGACAGGGGTCTATGGCTACACCTTC. Translation gives CASSPRMTGVYGYTF.